This T cell receptor (beta chain) stems from a study of blood T cell repertoires in COVID-19. Study summary: Acute-phase and convalescent COVID-19 samples originated in the United States, Italy and Spain. In each case, the material was cDNA or gDNA derived from T cells, B-cell-depleted T cells, or PBMCs.

Original handling: Nucleated cell counts were estimated from reference gene primer amplification. Sequencing was performed with immunoSEQ multiplex PCR; in TCRdb, only in-frame clones are kept and a portion is missing. V and J calls and clone size are as listed in that table; D and trimming were resolved from the DNA. The sample yields 80,000 or so clones, around 88% seen once. Germline V CDR1 and CDR2: MGHRA, YSYEKL. CDR3 length: 15 residues. V dropped 4 bases and J dropped 3; count of bases not matched to a gene: 4. The clonotype was recovered from a human donor in a cohort sampled during active COVID-19. The sequencing sample was made of peripheral blood. V and J are TRBV4-1 and TRBJ1-4, with 8 bases fitting TRBD1. The CDR3 region has the DNA TGCGCCAGCAGCCTCCCGGGACAGGCTAATGAAAAACTGTTTTTT. Protein sequence: CASSLPGQANEKLFF.